Described below is a single T cell receptor beta chain sequence and its context. Antigen unknown. This sample was taken from a study of vaccination effects on CD4 cells after COVID-19. Sequencing used immunoSEQ multiplex PCR; TCRdb keeps in-frame clones, though not all of them. Of 71,000 or so clones detected, approximately 72% appear once; the ten largest clones hold approximately 3.7%. In the ViraFEST assay, antigen-specific CD4+ clonotypes were identified by expansion after peptide-pool stimulation. Cultured cells yielded isolated CD4+ T cells after more than nine days. None of the vaccinated had previously contracted SARS-CoV-2, and their nucleocapsid antibodies tested negative. The CDR3 is 15 residues long. The germline gives CDR1 SGHDT, CDR2 YYEEEE. V shed 0 bases and J shed 1 base, with 10 bases lying between them.

V is TRBV5-6 and J is TRBJ1-2; no firm D call. This receptor was identified in a human donor who received a COVID-19 vaccine. This material consisted of CD4+ T cells from PBMCs cultured with HCoV-OC43 spike peptides, taken before COVID-19 vaccination. Subset of the sample: HCoV-OC43 spike overlapping peptide pool stimulation. The CDR3 loop is CASSLEAGINYGYTF. CDR3 in DNA: TGTGCCAGCAGCTTGGAGGCAGGCATTAACTATGGCTACACCTTC.